This TCR beta chain comes out of a study of T cells in Graves' hyperthyroidism and ophthalmopathy. This clonotype was observed at least ten times. Researchers amplified the TCR beta CDR3 regions from RNA transcripts. First-round RT-PCR targeting the TCR CDR3 was performed with the HTBI primer set. TCRdb processed the multiplex PCR reads anew with MiXCR; each CDR3 protein has one entry. Among 95,000 to 110,000 distinct CDR3 sequences listed, roughly 44% were seen once. The germline gives CDR1 SGHRS, CDR2 YFSETQ. Deletions cut 0 bases from V and 6 bases from J, with 10 bases between. The CDR3 has 14 residues.

Specimen: blood. The sequence derives from a man in his forties or fifties with Graves' hyperthyroidism. The chain links TRBV5-1 to TRBJ2-1; D may be TRBD1 (5 bases). CDR3 residues: CASSLASGLNEQFF. In DNA, the CDR3 is TGCGCCAGCAGCTTGGCCTCAGGGCTCAATGAGCAGTTCTTC.